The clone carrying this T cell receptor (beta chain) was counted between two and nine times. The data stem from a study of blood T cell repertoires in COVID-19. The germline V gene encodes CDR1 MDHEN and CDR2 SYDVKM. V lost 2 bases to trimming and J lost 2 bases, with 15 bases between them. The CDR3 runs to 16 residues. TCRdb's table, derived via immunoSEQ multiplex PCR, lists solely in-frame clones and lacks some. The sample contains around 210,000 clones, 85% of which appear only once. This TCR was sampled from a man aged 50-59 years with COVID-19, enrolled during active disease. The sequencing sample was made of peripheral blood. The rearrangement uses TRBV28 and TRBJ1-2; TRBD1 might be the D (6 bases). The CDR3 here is CASSLQGILQNYGYTF. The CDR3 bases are TGTGCCAGCAGTTTACAGGGGATATTACAGAACTATGGCTACACCTTC.